These T cell receptor beta chains were read from a single sample in a study of blood T cell repertoires in COVID-19. The method was immunoSEQ multiplex PCR; TCRdb's version includes in-frame clones alone and lacks a portion of them. This sample has 150,000 to 200,000 clones, with roughly three quarters found just once. The sample was peripheral blood. These receptors all come from a woman between 50 and 59 years old with active or convalescent COVID-19. The conserved cysteine and the conserved F or W are not part of the CDR3 here. A D gene is named only where the DNA matches it firmly.

>TRBJ2-3|TRBV4-1|TRBD1
ASSLMGTGQKGDTQY
>TRBJ2-1|TRBV7-2|.
ASSLGLGRLNEQF
>TRBJ2-1|TRBV4-2|TRBD2
ASSHGLAGNEQF
>TRBJ1-5|TRBV4-3|TRBD1
ASSQEPGQGGSQPQH
>TRBJ2-7|TRBV12-5|TRBD1
ASGLKVDRVFSEQY
>TRBJ2-3|TRBV11-3|.
ASSSGLFTDTQY
>TRBJ2-5|TRBV7-2|TRBD2
ASSLSGGPGETQY
>TRBJ1-5|TRBV19|.
ASSLTGLPQH
>TRBJ1-2|TRBV6-5|.
ASRQGNYGYT
>TRBJ2-5|TRBV7-6|.
ASSLALGRAGTETQY
>TRBJ2-3|TRBV2|TRBD2
ASSETVLAGGNPHTQY
>TRBJ1-6|TRBV7-2|.
ASSFSEGSSPLH
>TRBJ1-1|TRBV19|.
ASRTGAMNTEAF
>TRBJ2-7|TRBV12-3/TRBV12-4|TRBD2
ASSLVGGTSQY
>TRBJ1-4|TRBV6-5|.
ASTRVRGEKLF
>TRBJ2-2|TRBV10-1|TRBD1
ASSGGQGNPNTGELF
>TRBJ1-2|TRBV6-5|TRBD1
ASSYRQGNYGYT
>TRBJ1-3|TRBV7-9|.
ASSLSRRLSGNTIY
>TRBJ2-3|TRBV28|.
ASSFIDTQY
>TRBJ2-3|TRBV25-1|.
ASSELQTSTDTQY
>TRBJ1-5|TRBV5-1|.
ASSPGGSNQPQH
>TRBJ1-2|TRBV28|TRBD1
ASRNPAGGGFNYGYT
>TRBJ2-7|TRBV4-2|TRBD1
ASSLGTALSYEQY
>TRBJ1-2|TRBV6-5|.
ASSRGGDGYT
>TRBJ1-1|TRBV28|.
ASSPGTSQNTEAF
>TRBJ1-1|TRBV7-9|.
ASSLGDRSNTEAF
>TRBJ2-1|TRBV6-4|TRBD2
ASRERGGSYNEQF
>TRBJ2-5|TRBV2|TRBD1
ASSERGREATQY
>TRBJ1-2|TRBV29-1|.
SVEKDNDIYGYT
>TRBJ2-7|TRBV7-2|.
ASSLVSRGEQY
>TRBJ1-1|TRBV3-1/TRBV3-2|.
ASSQARGNTEAF
>TRBJ1-1|TRBV7-9|TRBD1
ASSPSTGGAGTEAF
>TRBJ1-1|TRBV3-1/TRBV3-2|.
ASSQDWGGSTEAF
>TRBJ1-5|TRBV15|.
ATSRDDGGNQPQH
>TRBJ1-1|TRBV11-2|TRBD1
ASSYQTGGGAEAF
>TRBJ2-3|TRBV7-3|.
ASSLMGGSTDTQY
>TRBJ1-1|TRBV18|TRBD1
ASSREGANTEAF
>TRBJ1-4|TRBV6-5|TRBD1
ASSSGQGNEKLF
>TRBJ1-5|TRBV7-8|.
ASSRGNINQPQH
>TRBJ1-1|TRBV2|.
ASSFSVGEAF
>TRBJ2-2|TRBV7-3|TRBD2
ASSLRGGSTGELF
>TRBJ2-1|TRBV2|TRBD1
ASRGQGTYNEQF
>TRBJ2-5|TRBV6-2/TRBV6-3|TRBD1
ASSYGGTGLETQY
>TRBJ2-1|TRBV24-1|.
ATSDAPGTLNEQF
>TRBJ2-1|TRBV28|TRBD2
ASSSPQAGAKYNEQF
>TRBJ1-2|TRBV7-2|.
ASSRSSGNGYT
>TRBJ2-1|TRBV30|.
AWSVQAGAYNEQF
>TRBJ1-2|TRBV4-3|TRBD1
ASSSDRGYGYT
>TRBJ1-2|TRBV2|.
ASSKGNYGYT
>TRBJ1-5|TRBV19|TRBD1
ASVGQQNQPQH